The 27 T cell receptor beta chains below all came from one sample that was sequenced in a study of preoperative IRX-2 immunotherapy in early breast cancer. This table comes from immunoSEQ multiplex PCR, and its TCRdb copy is limited to in-frame clones, with some not included. Of 15,000 to 25,000 clones listed, around four fifths are singletons. The treatment denotes: preoperative locoregional IRX-2 cytokine immunotherapy. Here the sequenced sample was lymph node tissue, taken after IRX-2 immunotherapy. These TCRs come from a human donor with breast cancer.

V gene TRBV6-8 combines with J gene TRBJ2-7; D not certain. Germline V gives CDR1 MNHGY, CDR2 SAAAGT. This CDR3 contains 14 residues. Trimming cost V 5 bases and J 3 bases, with 14 bases left between them. The DNA of the CDR3 is TGTGCCAGCAGTATGAGCCAGGTAAACTACGAGCAGTACTTC. Protein product: CASSMSQVNYEQYF.

The CDR3 reads CASRPGQLNNQPQHF. As DNA, the CDR3 is TGTGCCAGCAGACCGGGACAGCTTAACAATCAGCCCCAGCATTTT. This sequence joins TRBV6-8 and TRBJ1-5; TRBD1 aligns across 7 bases. Germline V gives CDR1 MNHGY, CDR2 SAAAGT. V was clipped by 6 bases and J by 3 bases; unmatched bases: 8. CDR3 length: 15 amino acids.

V gene TRBV19 combines with J gene TRBJ2-1, with D possibly being TRBD2 (5 bases). CDR1 is LNHDA and CDR2 is SQIVND in the germline V gene (reference sequence). The CDR3 consists of 14 residues. Trimming removed 0 bases from V and 5 bases from J, with 8 bases in between. CDR3 in amino acids: CASSIDGVHNEQFF. Written as DNA, the CDR3 is TGTGCCAGTAGTATAGACGGGGTCCACAATGAGCAGTTCTTC. Full variable domain (outside the CDR3, taken from reference TRBV19 and TRBJ2-1): DGGITQSPKYLFRKEGQNVTLSCEQNLNHDAMYWYRQDPGQGLRLIYYSQIVNDFQKGDIAEGYSVSREKKESFPLTVTSAQKNPTAFYLCASSIDGVHNEQFFGPGTRLTVL.

The V and J genes are TRBV11-3 and TRBJ2-3; TRBD2 matches 11 bases. V lost 5 bases and J lost 3; bases outside the gene matches: 4. Germline values: CDR1 SGHNT, CDR2 YENEEA. This CDR3 region has 15 residues. CDR3 sequence reads: CASSPIAGGTDTQYF. The CDR3 nucleotides are TGTGCCAGCAGCCCTATAGCGGGGGGGACAGATACGCAGTATTTT. The whole variable domain, filled in from reference TRBV11-3 and TRBJ2-3, reads EAGVVQSPRYKIIEKKQPVAFWCNPISGHNTLYWYLQNLGQGPELLIRYENEEAVDDSQLPKDRFSAERLKGVDSTLKIQPAELGDSAVYLCASSPIAGGTDTQYFGPGTRLTVL.

In DNA form, the CDR3 reads TGTGCCACCGAAACGAGGGGAGCCTACGAGCAGTACTTC. Translating gives CATETRGAYEQYF. V and J are TRBV9 and TRBJ2-7; D could derive from TRBD1 or TRBD2 (5 bases each). Deletions cut 9 bases from V and 2 bases from J, with 15 bases between. The CDR3 is 13 amino acids. CDR1 and CDR2 (germline): SGDLS, YYNGEE.

The chain is built from TRBV5-1 and TRBJ2-3, with 8 bases fitting TRBD1. Looked up from germline, CDR1 is SGHRS and CDR2 is YFSETQ. V shed 3 bases, J shed 1 base, and the junction held 10 bases outside the gene matches. CDR3 length: 17 residues. Here the CDR3 reads CASSWGSGGTGTDTQYF. The CDR3 region has the DNA TGCGCCAGCAGCTGGGGGTCAGGGGGCACGGGCACAGATACGCAGTATTTT.

J is TRBJ2-7 and V is TRBV2, with 7 bases aligning to TRBD1. This CDR3 contains 13 residues. V shed 4 bases and J 6 bases; nucleotides not matched to a gene: 6. CDR1 and CDR2 (germline): SNHLY, FYNNEI. The CDR3 DNA reads TGTGCCAGCAGTGGACAGGGTGGGGGCGAGCAGTACTTC. Its protein is CASSGQGGGEQYF.

This rearrangement joins TRBV29-1 to TRBJ2-7; perhaps TRBD2 as D (6 bases). CDR1 and CDR2 from the germline V gene are SQVTM and ANQGSEA. Trimming pared 6 bases from V and 2 bases from J, leaving 14 bases between. The length of the CDR3 is 13 residues. The CDR3 is CSVRLDLAYEQYF. The CDR3 coding sequence is TGCAGCGTCCGACTAGATTTAGCCTACGAGCAGTACTTC.

The chain uses TRBV7-5 and TRBJ2-3; the D call TRBD2 from the table was never checked on the DNA. TRBV7-5 is a listed pseudogene. The CDR3 contains 17 residues. CDR3 in DNA: TGTGCCAGCAGCCCTCGGGGTAGCGGGAGATGGGGGGATACGCAGTATTTT. This codes for CASSPRGSGRWGDTQYF.

Here the CDR3 reads CASSPPGGVSYEQYF. The CDR3 region has the DNA TGTGCCAGCTCACCACCGGGAGGGGTCTCCTACGAGCAGTACTTC. The chain employs TRBV18 and TRBJ2-7, with TRBD2 identical over 7 bases. Per germline, CDR1 KGHSH and CDR2 LQKENI. With V trimmed by 0 bases and J by 0 bases, 2 bases remained unmatched. The CDR3 consists of 15 residues.

This sequence joins TRBV10-2 and TRBJ1-4; TRBD1 might be the D (5 bases). This CDR3 has 13 amino acids. The V gene's germline CDR1 is WSHSY and CDR2 SAAADI. V was shortened by 2 bases and J by 8 bases, with 9 bases between the two germline ends. Here the CDR3 reads CASSEGGSEKLFF. The CDR3 nucleotides are TGCGCCAGCAGTGAGGGGGGTTCCGAAAAACTGTTTTTT.

The CDR3 DNA sequence: TGTGCCTGGAGGTGGGTACGGTATGTTTATGGCTACACCTTC. Translating it yields CAWRWVRYVYGYTF. This chain joins TRBV30 and TRBJ1-2, with D unresolved. The V end lost 3 bases, the J end lost 5 bases, and 16 bases lay between the germline ends. Germline V gene data show CDR1 as GTSNPN and CDR2 as SVGIG (reference sequence). The CDR3 contains 14 residues. The full variable domain, completed using reference TRBV30 and TRBJ1-2, is SQTIHQWPATLVQPVGSPLSLECTVEGTSNPNLYWYRQAAGRGLQLLFYSVGIGQISSEVPQNLSASRPQDRQFILSSKKLLLSDSGFYLCAWRWVRYVYGYTFGSGTRLTVV.

This chain uses TRBV29-1 with TRBJ1-1; perhaps TRBD1 as D (6 bases). There are 13 residues in the CDR3. Germline loops: CDR1 SQVTM, CDR2 ANQGSEA. The V end lost 7 bases, the J end lost 6 bases, and 18 bases lay between the germline ends. CDR3 sequence: CSAGGGLVSEAFF. In DNA, the CDR3 is TGCAGCGCCGGCGGGGGGCTGGTCTCTGAAGCTTTCTTT.

This clone was detected a few times. V and J are TRBV5-1 and TRBJ1-3; TRBD1 aligns across 9 bases. Trimming at V came to 4 bases and at J to 2 bases, leaving 1 base not matched to a gene. Germline V gene sequence: CDR1 SGHRS, CDR2 YFSETQ. CDR3 size: 14 residues. In DNA form, the CDR3 reads TGCGCCAGCAGCGGGGACAGGGCTGGAAACACCATATATTTT. It specifies CASSGDRAGNTIYF. Full variable domain (outside the CDR3, taken from reference TRBV5-1 and TRBJ1-3): KAGVTQTPRYLIKTRGQQVTLSCSPISGHRSVSWYQQTPGQGLQFLFEYFSETQRNKGNFPGRFSGRQFSNSRSEMNVSTLELGDSALYLCASSGDRAGNTIYFGEGSWLTVV.

The V call is TRBV14, the J call TRBJ2-5; no definite D call. Trimming took 1 base from V and 5 from J, leaving 17 bases between them. The CDR3 sequence is 16 residues long. Per germline, CDR1 SGHDN and CDR2 FVKESK. CDR3 sequence reads: CASSQVTSPTRETQYF. DNA of the CDR3: TGTGCCAGCAGCCAAGTAACGAGTCCAACGAGGGAGACCCAGTACTTC.

The chain is built from TRBV12-5 and TRBJ2-5, with D perhaps matching TRBD1 or TRBD2 (5 bases each). Germline CDR1 LGHNT, CDR2 FRNRAP. The CDR3 length is 13 residues. The CDR3 DNA is TGTGCCAGCTGCGTTGGGGGTTTAAAGACCCAGTACTTC. Translated: CASCVGGLKTQYF.

The V and J genes are TRBV29-1 and TRBJ1-2; D unresolved. The CDR3 runs to 12 residues. Trimming cost V 0 bases and J 7 bases, with 9 bases left between them. The germline V gene has CDR1 SQVTM and CDR2 ANQGSEA. The CDR3 loop reads CSVEDGAFGYTF. CDR3 DNA: TGCAGCGTTGAAGACGGCGCCTTTGGCTACACCTTC.

The CDR3 loop is CASSPGTGFSTDTQYF. The CDR3 DNA is TGTGCCAGCAGCCCAGGGACAGGTTTCAGCACAGATACGCAGTATTTT. The chain carries TRBV11-3 and TRBJ2-3, with 8 bases that match TRBD1. The trim removed 5 bases at V and 0 bases at J, leaving 7 bases unmatched. The length of the CDR3 is 16 residues. Per the germline V gene, CDR1 is SGHNT and CDR2 is YENEEA.

This clone has more than one count but fewer than ten. This sequence joins TRBV6-8 and TRBJ2-1; D is ambiguous. V was trimmed by 6 bases and J by 14 bases, leaving 17 bases between them. The CDR3 runs to 12 residues. Germline CDR1 reads MNHGY; CDR2 reads SAAAGT. CDR3 DNA sequence: TGTGCCAGCAGAAACGACCGAGACTGGGAGTTCTTC. This translates into CASRNDRDWEFF.

The V call is TRBV6-8, the J call TRBJ1-2; tentative D call: TRBD1 (5 bases). The V gene's germline CDR1 is MNHGY and CDR2 SAAAGT. Trimming stripped 5 bases from V and 7 bases from J, with 20 bases between. The CDR3 loop spans 15 amino acids. The CDR3 loop is CASSDLDSYYSGYTF. In nucleotides, the CDR3 is TGTGCCAGCAGTGACCTCGACAGCTACTATAGTGGCTACACCTTC.

This chain uses TRBV18 with TRBJ1-1, with D possibly being TRBD1 (5 bases). Germline CDR1 is KGHSH and CDR2 is LQKENI. The length of the CDR3 is 15 residues. Trimming stripped 2 bases from V and 3 bases from J, with 13 bases between. CDR3 bases: TGTGCCAGCTCACCAAAGAGGGGTGGGGACACTGAAGCTTTCTTT. Translation: CASSPKRGGDTEAFF.

The chain is built from TRBV18 and TRBJ1-5; D gene ambiguous. The CDR3 is 15 residues long. V shed 3 bases and J shed 2 bases, with 11 bases lying between them. Germline CDR1 is KGHSH and CDR2 is LQKENI. CDR3 DNA: TGTGCCAGCTCACCCGGACCTCTGGGCAATCAGCCCCAGCATTTT. Translating it yields CASSPGPLGNQPQHF.

This clone showed up just once. V usage is TRBV9 and J usage is TRBJ2-3; D uncertain. Germline CDR1 SGDLS, CDR2 YYNGEE. CDR3 length: 14 amino acids. Trimming removed 4 bases from V and 5 bases from J, with 14 bases in between. CDR3 DNA sequence: TGTGCCAGCAGCCTGAGCCTTAGTGTAGATACGCAGTATTTT. Protein sequence: CASSLSLSVDTQYF. The full variable domain, in which reference TRBV9 and TRBJ2-3 provide the parts outside the CDR3, is DSGVTQTPKHLITATGQRVTLRCSPRSGDLSVYWYQQSLDQGLQFLIQYYNGEERAKGNILERFSAQQFPDLHSELNLSSLELGDSALYFCASSLSLSVDTQYFGPGTRLTVL.

V usage is TRBV14 and J usage is TRBJ1-1; unclear D gene. Germline values: CDR1 SGHDN, CDR2 FVKESK. V shed 4 bases and J shed 0 bases, with 6 bases lying between them. The CDR3 covers 13 residues. The CDR3: CASSPLLNTEAFF. CDR3 nucleotides: TGTGCCAGCAGCCCCCTACTGAACACTGAAGCTTTCTTT.

J is TRBJ2-7 and V is TRBV19, with D tentatively TRBD1 or TRBD2 (5 bases each). Trimming stripped 4 bases from V and 5 bases from J, with 21 bases between. This CDR3 has 16 amino acids. Per the germline V gene, CDR1 is LNHDA and CDR2 is SQIVND (reference sequence). The chain's CDR3 is CASSTLRDRQFNEQYF. The CDR3, as DNA: TGTGCCAGTAGTACCCTCCGGGACCGCCAGTTTAACGAGCAGTACTTC.

The rearrangement uses TRBV14 and TRBJ1-2, with TRBD1 identical over 9 bases. CDR3 length: 15 residues. In germline, CDR1 is SGHDN, CDR2 FVKESK. The ends lost 1 base at V and 3 bases at J; junction bases unmatched: 3. CDR3 loop: CASSQVGTGYYGYTF. CDR3 in DNA: TGTGCCAGCAGCCAAGTGGGGACAGGGTACTATGGCTACACCTTC.

The rearrangement joins TRBV6-8 to TRBJ1-2; D unresolved. Germline V gene data show CDR1 as MNHGY and CDR2 as SAAAGT. V lost 7 bases and J lost 0, with 6 bases in between. The CDR3 is 12 amino acids. CDR3 protein: CASIGANYGYTF. The DNA of the CDR3 is TGTGCCAGCATTGGAGCTAACTATGGCTACACCTTC.